The 16 T cell receptor beta chains presented below share a single source sample, sequenced in a study of T cell repertoires in cytomegalovirus infection. MiXCR, applied by TCRdb to the reads, yields one record per CDR3 protein. The sample carries about 360,000 distinct CDR3 sequences, roughly 20% recorded once. Sample: PBMCs. These TCRs come from a human donor in good health (CMV status not recorded). Some clones in this sample may be carry-over from other donors' samples.

V gene TRBV20-1 combines with J gene TRBJ1-2; TRBD1 is a possible D gene (6 bases). Between the trimmed V and J ends, which lost 3 bases and 8 bases, there was a span of 10 bases. Germline V CDR1 and CDR2: DFQATT, SNEGSKA (reference sequence). This CDR3 has 11 residues. As DNA, the CDR3 is TGCAGTGCTAGGGGGGGGCAGGGCTACACCTTC. Translated: CSARGGQGYTF.

This clonotype appeared once. This rearrangement joins TRBV7-2 to TRBJ1-1, with D possibly being TRBD1 (5 bases). Germline CDR1 reads SGHTA; CDR2 reads FQGNSA. The CDR3 length is 14 residues. V lost 0 bases, J lost 10 bases, and 15 bases lay in between. CDR3 coding DNA: TGTGCCAGCAGCTTAGCCCGTGACAGCCAGGGAGCTTTCTTT. It codes for CASSLARDSQGAFF.

The rearrangement uses TRBV2 and TRBJ1-3; possibly TRBD1 for D (5 bases). The CDR3 is 15 residues long. V was trimmed by 5 bases and J by 0 bases, leaving 11 bases between them. The germline V gene encodes CDR1 SNHLY and CDR2 FYNNEI. CDR3 in amino acids: CASSPDRISGNTIYF. In DNA form, the CDR3 reads TGTGCCAGCAGTCCCGACAGAATCTCTGGAAACACCATATATTTT. Full variable domain (remainder filled in from reference TRBV2 and TRBJ1-3): EPEVTQTPSHQVTQMGQEVILRCVPISNHLYFYWYRQILGQKVEFLVSFYNNEISEKSEIFDDQFSVERPDGSNFTLKIRSTKLEDSAMYFCASSPDRISGNTIYFGEGSWLTVV.

The chain joins TRBV19 to TRBJ1-1; maybe TRBD1 (6 bases). The CDR3 has 15 residues. Trimming took 3 bases from V and 5 from J, leaving 16 bases between them. Germline V gives CDR1 LNHDA, CDR2 SQIVND (reference sequence). The CDR3 region has the DNA TGTGCCAGTAGTATGAGCGGGGGGCGCGGGACTGAAGCTTTCTTT. Protein sequence: CASSMSGGRGTEAFF.

This clonotype showed up many times. V is TRBV7-2 and J is TRBJ2-1; tentatively, D is TRBD1 (6 bases). The CDR3 length is 16 residues. Germline CDR1 and CDR2: SGHTA and FQGNSA. V shed 0 bases and J shed 6 bases, with 15 bases lying between them. The CDR3: CASSLAQGPAVNEQFF. DNA of the CDR3: TGTGCCAGCAGCTTAGCGCAGGGGCCGGCCGTCAATGAGCAGTTCTTC.

This clonotype was found many times. The V gene is TRBV7-2, the J gene TRBJ1-5; no definite D call. CDR3 length equals 12 residues. The germline V gene encodes CDR1 SGHTA and CDR2 FQGNSA. V was pared by 3 bases and J by 9 bases, with 9 bases between. In DNA form, the CDR3 reads TGTGCCAGCAGCTTGGTGGGTCCGCCCCAGCATTTT. This gives the protein CASSLVGPPQHF.

This clonotype was seen a few times. CDR3 DNA sequence: TGTGCCTGGAGTGGTCCAGCCCACGAGCAGTACTTC. It translates to CAWSGPAHEQYF. This chain connects TRBV30 to TRBJ2-7, with D unclear. Trimming stripped 1 base from V and 5 bases from J, with 9 bases between. There are 12 residues in the CDR3. From germline, CDR1 is GTSNPN and CDR2 SVGIG (reference sequence).

This clonotype was counted only a few times. This sequence joins TRBV4-1 and TRBJ1-1, with D possibly being TRBD1 (6 bases). Germline V CDR1 and CDR2: MGHRA, YSYEKL. This CDR3 region has 15 residues. The V gene lost 2 bases and the J gene lost 6 bases, with 16 bases spanning the gap. CDR3 DNA: TGCGCCAGCAGCCAAACCGGGCCCGGGGGCGCTGAAGCTTTCTTT. As protein: CASSQTGPGGAEAFF.

The sample holds many counts of this clonotype. The chain has TRBV7-9 and TRBJ2-5; no clear D gene. The V gene lost 4 bases and the J gene lost 0 bases, with 9 bases spanning the gap. Germline V gene lookup returns CDR1 SEHNR and CDR2 FQNEAQ (reference sequence). The CDR3 spans 14 residues. CDR3 loop: CASSYGPYQETQYF. CDR3 nucleotides: TGTGCCAGCAGCTACGGGCCATACCAAGAGACCCAGTACTTC.

Many counts were recorded for this clonotype. The chain uses TRBV23-1 and TRBJ2-3; TRBD1 matches 10 bases. TRBV23-1 is noted as an ORF with a role that remains uncertain. The CDR3 is 16 residues long. With 4 bases clipped from V and 14 bases from J, the junction kept 18 bases outside the gene matches. The CDR3 DNA follows: TGCGCCAGCAGTCCTTGGACAGGGGGTAGTCAGGGACACCCGTATTTT. As protein: CASSPWTGGSQGHPYF.

The sample holds many counts of this clonotype. V is TRBV7-7 and J is TRBJ2-5; TRBD2 aligns across 13 bases. V lost 5 bases to trimming and J lost 2 bases; unmatched junction nucleotides: 5. From germline, CDR1 is SSHAT and CDR2 FNYEAQ (reference sequence). The CDR3 contains 16 residues. The CDR3 sequence is CASSPGLAGVQETQYF. DNA for the CDR3: TGTGCCAGCAGCCCCGGACTAGCGGGGGTTCAAGAGACCCAGTACTTC.

The chain combines TRBV12-3 or TRBV12-4 with TRBJ2-1, with a possible D match to TRBD1 (5 bases). This CDR3 is built from 15 residues. The V gene lost 5 bases and the J gene lost 4 bases, with 15 bases spanning the gap. DNA for the CDR3: TGTGCCAGCAGTCCCGACAGACTGGAGTACAATGAGCAGTTCTTC. Residues: CASSPDRLEYNEQFF.

This chain links TRBV2 with TRBJ2-5; D is perhaps TRBD2 (6 bases). V lost 1 base and J 1 base, leaving 13 bases between the germline ends. Germline CDR1 and CDR2: SNHLY and FYNNEI. CDR3 length: 16 amino acids. Written as DNA, the CDR3 is TGTGCCAGCAGTGAAGTTGGTAGCGGAAGCCAAGAGACCCAGTACTTC. Encoded protein: CASSEVGSGSQETQYF.

A few counts support this clonotype. DNA for the CDR3: TGTGCCAGTAGCCCCCCCGGGCTGGACGAGCAGTACTTC. This gives the protein CASSPPGLDEQYF. This rearrangement joins TRBV19 to TRBJ2-7; D gene uncertain. Looked up from germline, CDR1 is LNHDA and CDR2 is SQIVND (reference sequence). The CDR3 is made up of 13 amino acids. Trimming cost V 6 bases and J 5 bases, with 14 bases left between them.

This clonotype was counted between two and nine times. The chain has TRBV29-1 and TRBJ2-1; D is possibly TRBD2 (6 bases). The CDR3 length is 13 residues. Germline-derived CDR1 and CDR2 are SQVTM and ANQGSEA. V was trimmed by 4 bases and J by 3 bases, leaving 10 bases between them. The CDR3 reads CSVVADDYNEQFF. CDR3 bases: TGCAGCGTTGTAGCGGACGACTACAATGAGCAGTTCTTC.

This clonotype appeared many times. This chain uses TRBV7-9 with TRBJ2-5, with 8 bases fitting TRBD1. J lost 3 bases, V lost 1 base, and 4 bases had no gene match. The CDR3 has 15 amino acids. Germline values: CDR1 SEHNR, CDR2 FQNEAQ (reference sequence). The CDR3 DNA reads TGTGCCAGCAGCTTAGGACAGGGGCGCAAAGAGACCCAGTACTTC. Its translation: CASSLGQGRKETQYF.